These 5 T cell receptor beta chains originate from one sample sequenced in a study of post-analysis software for immune sequencing data. The study's findings and limits: Patients carried 5 or 6 TRBV segments more frequently than controls did, and TRBV5-6, TRBV5-1 and TRBV20-1 were among them.

Incorporated into the TCR beta cDNA libraries were unique molecular identifiers, which served to reduce PCR and sequencing biases. TCRdb redid the calling of the PCR reads with MiXCR, one entry per CDR3 protein. The data contain some 890,000 distinct CDR3 sequences, about 50% of them singletons. No antigen has been assigned to these receptors. The sample consisted of blood. The receptor set was obtained from a girl between 10 and 17 years old with multiple sclerosis.

The chain couples TRBV7-6 to TRBJ1-4; 7 nucleotides match TRBD1. This CDR3 spans 14 amino acids. Per the germline V gene, CDR1 is SGHVS and CDR2 is FNYEAQ. V was pared by 5 bases and J by 5 bases, with 5 bases of the junction left unmatched. DNA of the CDR3: TGTGCCAGCAGCCGGGACAGACTAAATGAAAAACTGTTTTTT. Amino acid sequence: CASSRDRLNEKLFF.

The genes are TRBV27 and TRBJ1-1; 7 bases are a match to TRBD1. With 8 bases clipped from V and 6 bases from J, the junction kept 9 bases outside the gene matches. From germline, CDR1 is MNHEY and CDR2 SMNVEV (reference sequence). This CDR3 region has 13 residues. The CDR3 region has the DNA TGTGCCAGCGGAGACAGGGTTGAGGCTGAAGCTTTCTTT. Protein: CASGDRVEAEAFF.

This clonotype has just a few counts. The V and J genes are TRBV20-1 and TRBJ1-2, with a tentative D call TRBD1 (6 bases). The CDR3 covers 12 residues. V was trimmed by 3 bases and J by 4 bases, leaving 9 bases between them. CDR1 and CDR2 (germline): DFQATT, SNEGSKA (reference sequence). The CDR3 DNA reads TGCAGTGCTAGTTCAGGGGCCTATGGCTACACCTTC. Amino acid sequence: CSASSGAYGYTF.

This clonotype was seen repeatedly, ten times or more. The genes are TRBV15 and TRBJ2-7, with D perhaps TRBD1 (6 bases). Germline V gene sequence: CDR1 LNHNV, CDR2 YYDKDF (reference sequence). This CDR3 comprises 16 residues. V was trimmed by 5 bases and J by 1 base, leaving 18 bases between them. As DNA, the CDR3 is TGTGCCACCAGCTTCTCCTGGGGGCTGAAATCCTACGAGCAGTACTTC. Residues: CATSFSWGLKSYEQYF.

This clonotype was seen only a few times. The rearrangement links TRBV7-9 to TRBJ2-1; D is undetermined. Germline lookup yields CDR1 SEHNR and CDR2 FQNEAQ (reference sequence). This CDR3 region has 16 residues. The ends were cut back, 3 bases at V and 8 bases at J, with 20 bases in the middle. The CDR3 nucleotides are TGTGCCAGCAGCTTGAAAGGCCGGGCCGCTGTCGATGAGCAGTTCTTC. Translation: CASSLKGRAAVDEQFF.